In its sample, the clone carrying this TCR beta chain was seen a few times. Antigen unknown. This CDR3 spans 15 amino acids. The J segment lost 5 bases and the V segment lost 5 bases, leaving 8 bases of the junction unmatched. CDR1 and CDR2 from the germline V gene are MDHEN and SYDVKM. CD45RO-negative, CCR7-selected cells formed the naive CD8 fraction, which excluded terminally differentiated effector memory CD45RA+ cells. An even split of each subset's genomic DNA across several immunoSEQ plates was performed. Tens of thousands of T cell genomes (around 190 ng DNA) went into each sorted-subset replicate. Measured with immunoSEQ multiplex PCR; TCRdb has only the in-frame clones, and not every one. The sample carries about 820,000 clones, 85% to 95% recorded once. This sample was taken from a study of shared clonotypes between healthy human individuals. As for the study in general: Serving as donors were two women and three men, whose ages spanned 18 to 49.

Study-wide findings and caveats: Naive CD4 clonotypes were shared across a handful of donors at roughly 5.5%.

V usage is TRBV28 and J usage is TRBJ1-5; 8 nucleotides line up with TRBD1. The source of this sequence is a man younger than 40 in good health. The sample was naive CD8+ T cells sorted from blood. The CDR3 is CASSPLDRADQPQHF. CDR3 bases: TGTGCCAGCAGTCCCCTGGACAGGGCGGATCAGCCCCAGCATTTT.